One sample yielded the 17 T cell receptor beta chains listed below, sequenced in a study of CD8+ T cells in alopecia areata. Treatment described: oral pan-JAK inhibitor, 5-10 mg twice daily. cDNA prepared by RNA extraction and subsequent reverse transcription served as the template for sequencing. This table comes from immunoSEQ multiplex PCR, and its TCRdb copy is limited to in-frame clones, with some not included. Here the sample spans some 100,000 clones, 55% to 75% being singletons. The source material was CD8+ T cells sorted from blood, sampled between weeks 55 and 65, from a patient treated with tofacitinib. The receptor set was obtained from a human donor with alopecia areata.

J is TRBJ2-7 and V is TRBV14; the D gene could be TRBD1 or TRBD2 (5 bases each). Trimming left V 0 bases short and J 2 bases short, with 17 bases between. Germline V gene data show CDR1 as SGHDN and CDR2 as FVKESK. The CDR3 sequence is 17 residues long. CDR3 DNA sequence: TGTGCCAGCAGCCAAGATGGGCTGGGACGAGGCCCCTACGAGCAGTACTTC. Residues: CASSQDGLGRGPYEQYF. The full variable domain, completed using reference TRBV14 and TRBJ2-7, is EAGVTQFPSHSVIEKGQTVTLRCDPISGHDNLYWYRRVMGKEIKFLLHFVKESKQDESGMPNNRFLAERTGGTYSTLKVQPAELEDSGVYFCASSQDGLGRGPYEQYFGPGTRLTVT.

J is TRBJ1-2 and V is TRBV5-6; 11 positions agree with TRBD1. V trimming: 2 bases; J trimming: 8 bases; junction bases outside the gene matches: 5. The CDR3 covers 14 residues. CDR1 and CDR2 from the germline V gene are SGHDT and YYEEEE. This CDR3 reads CASSFVGQGDGYTF. For the CDR3, the DNA is TGTGCCAGCAGCTTTGTGGGACAGGGGGACGGCTACACCTTC.

This clone was recorded a few times. The rearrangement links TRBV2 to TRBJ1-2, with a weak D call TRBD1 (5 bases). This CDR3 contains 13 residues. Trimming stripped 2 bases from V and 5 bases from J, with 9 bases between. Per the germline V gene, CDR1 is SNHLY and CDR2 is FYNNEI. CDR3 DNA: TGTGCCAGCAGTGAACGCGGGACGTATGGCTACACCTTC. This codes for CASSERGTYGYTF.

This sequence joins TRBV11-2 and TRBJ2-7, with D uncertain. V was pared by 4 bases and J by 4 bases, with 11 bases between. CDR3 length: 13 residues. Germline values: CDR1 SGHAT, CDR2 FQNNGV. Here the CDR3 reads CASSSELAYEQYF. For the CDR3, the DNA is TGTGCCAGCAGCTCGGAACTCGCTTACGAGCAGTACTTC. Based on the CDR3 plus reference TRBV11-2 and TRBJ2-7, the full variable domain is EAGVAQSPRYKIIEKRQSVAFWCNPISGHATLYWYQQILGQGPKLLIQFQNNGVVDDSQLPKDRFSAERLKGVDSTLKIQPAKLEDSAVYLCASSSELAYEQYFGPGTRLTVT.

V and J are TRBV5-1 and TRBJ2-3; 11 bases agree with TRBD2. This CDR3 is 14 amino acids long. The junction had 0 bases not matched to a gene; V was cut back by 5 bases and J by 1 base. CDR1 SGHRS and CDR2 YFSETQ come from the germline V gene. CDR3 region: CASRTSGGTDTQYF. DNA for the CDR3: TGCGCCAGCAGGACTAGCGGGGGCACAGATACGCAGTATTTT. The full variable domain, in which reference TRBV5-1 and TRBJ2-3 provide the parts outside the CDR3, is KAGVTQTPRYLIKTRGQQVTLSCSPISGHRSVSWYQQTPGQGLQFLFEYFSETQRNKGNFPGRFSGRQFSNSRSEMNVSTLELGDSALYLCASRTSGGTDTQYFGPGTRLTVL.

In DNA form, the CDR3 reads TGTGCCAGCAGCGTAGATGGGGGTAATTCACCCCTCCACTTT. Its translation is CASSVDGGNSPLHF. V is TRBV9 and J is TRBJ1-6; TRBD1 might be the D (5 bases). Germline lookup yields CDR1 SGDLS and CDR2 YYNGEE. This CDR3 has 14 residues. Deletions cut 0 bases from V and 6 bases from J, with 7 bases between.

The V call is TRBV7-9, the J call TRBJ1-1; D call uncertain. Germline CDR1 SEHNR, CDR2 FQNEAQ (reference sequence). The CDR3 consists of 11 residues. Trimming stripped 0 bases from V and 12 bases from J, with 8 bases between. The CDR3 DNA follows: TGTGCCAGCAGCTTAGCGGATAGGACTTTCTTT. Translation: CASSLADRTFF.

The chain uses TRBV4-1 and TRBJ1-1, with 9 bases aligning to TRBD1. The CDR3 has 13 amino acids. CDR1 is MGHRA, CDR2 YSYEKL, per germline. Trimming at V came to 5 bases and at J to 6 bases, leaving 4 bases not matched to a gene. CDR3 sequence: CASSRQGEAEAFF. The CDR3 DNA follows: TGCGCCAGCAGCAGACAGGGGGAGGCTGAAGCTTTCTTT.

The genes are TRBV27 and TRBJ2-3; 9 bases match TRBD2. The germline V gene has CDR1 MNHEY and CDR2 SMNVEV (reference sequence). Germline trimming cut 7 bases from V and 2 bases from J; bases unmatched to any gene: 10. The length of the CDR3 is 16 residues. The CDR3 DNA sequence: TGTGCCAGCACCCATCGTGGCGGGGGGGCCACAGATACGCAGTATTTT. Protein sequence: CASTHRGGGATDTQYF.

The rearrangement uses TRBV2 and TRBJ2-7; 10 bases are a match to TRBD1. Germline CDR1 and CDR2: SNHLY and FYNNEI. CDR3 length: 13 amino acids. The ends lost 9 bases at V and 7 bases at J; junction bases unmatched: 9. This CDR3 reads CASLGGQGIEQYF. The CDR3 nucleotides are TGTGCCAGTCTAGGGGGACAGGGGATTGAGCAGTACTTC.

The rearrangement links TRBV29-1 to TRBJ1-1; no reliable D call. The CDR3 has 11 residues. Per germline, CDR1 SQVTM and CDR2 ANQGSEA. Deletions cut 4 bases from V and 6 bases from J, with 9 bases between. CDR3: CSVGVMSEAFF. The CDR3 DNA sequence: TGCAGCGTTGGTGTCATGTCTGAAGCTTTCTTT.

A remark on this clone: A read error may account for a junction end that differs from germline. The V gene is TRBV12-5, the J gene TRBJ2-7; perhaps TRBD1 as D (5 bases). Germline-derived CDR1 and CDR2 are LGHNT and FRNRAP. The CDR3 is 14 residues long. CDR3 sequence reads: CASSPGDRSFEQYF. CDR3 DNA sequence: TGTGCTAGTTCCCCCGGAGACAGATCCTTCGAGCAGTACTTC.

The chain links TRBV4-1 to TRBJ2-1, with D possibly called TRBD1 or TRBD2 (5 bases each). The length of the CDR3 is 14 residues. Germline CDR1 is MGHRA and CDR2 is YSYEKL. Deletions cut 1 base from V and 6 bases from J, with 10 bases between. The CDR3 protein is CASSQGRGPNEQFF. The CDR3 DNA reads as TGCGCCAGCAGCCAAGGACGGGGCCCCAATGAGCAGTTCTTC.

This chain uses TRBV5-1 with TRBJ2-3; no clear D. Germline values: CDR1 SGHRS, CDR2 YFSETQ. V lost 2 bases and J lost 2, with 6 bases in between. The CDR3 is made up of 13 amino acids. The CDR3 bases are TGCGCCAGCAGCTTTGCGTTCACAGATACGCAGTATTTT. It is translated as CASSFAFTDTQYF. The full variable domain, its missing parts supplied by reference TRBV5-1 and TRBJ2-3, is KAGVTQTPRYLIKTRGQQVTLSCSPISGHRSVSWYQQTPGQGLQFLFEYFSETQRNKGNFPGRFSGRQFSNSRSEMNVSTLELGDSALYLCASSFAFTDTQYFGPGTRLTVL.

This clone was counted many times. The chain joins TRBV27 to TRBJ1-2; perhaps TRBD1 as D (5 bases). V was shortened by 2 bases and J by 7 bases, with 20 bases between the two germline ends. Germline V gene data show CDR1 as MNHEY and CDR2 as SMNVEV (reference sequence). The CDR3 has 16 amino acids. In DNA form, the CDR3 reads TGTGCCAGCAGTTTAATTGTCGGTGGGGCCCCGGGTGGCTACACCTTC. Its protein product is CASSLIVGGAPGGYTF.

The chain has TRBV11-2 and TRBJ2-3; D is perhaps TRBD1 or TRBD2 (5 bases each). Trimming left V 4 bases short and J 15 bases short, with 11 bases between. The CDR3 extends over 10 amino acids. Germline loops: CDR1 SGHAT, CDR2 FQNNGV. As DNA, the CDR3 is TGTGCCAGCAGCTCCGGGACCCAATATTTT. Translated: CASSSGTQYF.

This clone was seen a single time. CDR3 in DNA: TGTGCCAGCAGTTTATTGTTTCCGGACTATGGCTACACCTTC. It yields the protein CASSLLFPDYGYTF. This chain uses TRBV27 with TRBJ1-2, with D hard to call. Germline V gene data show CDR1 as MNHEY and CDR2 as SMNVEV (reference sequence). V was clipped by 1 base and J by 3 bases, with 9 bases between them. The CDR3 sequence is 14 residues long.